The 19 T cell receptor beta chains below all came from one sample that was sequenced in a study of Graves' ophthalmopathy and Graves' hyperthyroidism. The sequenced template was RNA, covering the TCR beta CDR3 region. The first round was an RT-PCR with HTBI primers, and the second round was a multiplex PCR. Using its own MiXCR run on the multiplex PCR reads, TCRdb lists one record per CDR3 protein. The sample has under 350,000 distinct CDR3 sequences; about a sixth are singletons. The sample taken for sequencing was peripheral blood. These receptors all stem from an adult man with Graves' ophthalmopathy.

This clonotype was detected ten times or more. The chain employs TRBV12-3 or TRBV12-4 and TRBJ2-7, with a possible D match to TRBD2 (6 bases). Trimming removed 5 bases at V and 1 base at J, with 12 bases between. The CDR3 spans 14 residues. CDR3 amino acids: CASSHLGGSYEQYF. The CDR3 coding sequence is TGTGCCAGCAGTCACCTTGGGGGGTCCTACGAGCAGTACTTC.

This clonotype has ten or more counts. The chain links TRBV20-1 to TRBJ2-7; D not certain. CDR3 size: 13 residues. Looked up from germline, CDR1 is DFQATT and CDR2 is SNEGSKA (reference sequence). Trimming shortened V by 3 bases and J by 3 bases, and 12 bases separated the two germline ends. CDR3 loop: CSASSPSFYEQYF. DNA of the CDR3: TGCAGTGCTAGTAGCCCGAGTTTCTACGAGCAGTACTTC.

This clonotype was counted ten times or more. The chain is built from TRBV6-5 and TRBJ1-1, with 7 bases aligning to TRBD1. The germline V gene has CDR1 MNHEY and CDR2 SVGAGI. This CDR3 comprises 13 residues. Trimming cost V 7 bases and J 4 bases; bases outside gene matches: 6. CDR3 sequence: CASTMNRGTEAFF. The CDR3 region has the DNA TGTGCCAGCACTATGAACAGGGGCACTGAAGCTTTCTTT.

This clonotype showed up many times. This rearrangement joins TRBV6-5 to TRBJ2-7, with D unresolved. V was trimmed by 2 bases and J by 3 bases, leaving 11 bases between them. CDR3 length equals 14 residues. The V gene's germline CDR1 is MNHEY and CDR2 SVGAGI. The CDR3 spells CASSYGSKGYEQYF. The DNA of the CDR3 is TGTGCCAGCAGTTACGGTTCGAAGGGCTACGAGCAGTACTTC.

This clonotype was counted many times. The chain is built from TRBV5-1 and TRBJ1-2; D possibly corresponds to TRBD1 (6 bases). The CDR3 contains 16 residues. Germline V gene sequence: CDR1 SGHRS, CDR2 YFSETQ. V shed 4 bases and J shed 3 bases, with 19 bases lying between them. The CDR3 reads CASSRSGGDSHYGYTF. The CDR3 DNA reads as TGCGCCAGCAGCAGGAGCGGGGGCGACTCGCACTATGGCTACACCTTC.

This clonotype was detected many times. The V gene is TRBV12-3 or TRBV12-4, the J gene TRBJ1-5, with TRBD1 matching over 9 bases. The length of the CDR3 is 15 residues. J lost 6 bases, V lost 6 bases, and 9 bases had no gene match. The CDR3 protein is CASSMGQGGTQPQHF. The CDR3 DNA sequence: TGTGCCAGCAGCATGGGACAGGGAGGGACTCAGCCCCAGCATTTT.

This clonotype was recorded at least ten times. This rearrangement joins TRBV7-9 to TRBJ2-5, with D perhaps matching TRBD2 (6 bases). The V gene's germline CDR1 is SEHNR and CDR2 FQNEAQ (reference sequence). The CDR3 contains 15 residues. V was pared by 3 bases and J by 3 bases, with 14 bases between. The CDR3 protein is CASSFPTRGEETQYF. CDR3 coding DNA: TGTGCCAGCAGCTTCCCTACGCGGGGAGAAGAGACCCAGTACTTC.

The sample holds one count of this clonotype. A much larger clone lies a single base off, so this may be a read error. The chain recombines TRBV5-1 with TRBJ1-3; D uncertain. CDR3 length equals 15 residues. V was trimmed by 4 bases and J by 1 base, leaving 12 bases between them. The germline CDR1 and CDR2 sequences are SGHRS and YFSETQ. Here the CDR3 DNA reads TGCGCCAGCAGCATAGGACGGGAGTCTGGAAACACCATATATTTT. Amino acid sequence: CASSIGRESGNTIYF.

This clonotype has a count of ten or more. The gene calls are TRBV19 and TRBJ1-2, with D possibly matching TRBD1 (6 bases). Trimming shortened V by 6 bases and J by 3 bases, and 14 bases separated the two germline ends. The CDR3 length is 14 residues. The germline CDR1 and CDR2 sequences are LNHDA and SQIVND (reference sequence). CDR3 protein: CASRRTATYYGYTF. In DNA form, the CDR3 reads TGTGCCAGTAGGCGGACAGCTACTTACTATGGCTACACCTTC.

V usage is TRBV6-1 and J usage is TRBJ1-1; TRBD1 might be the D (6 bases). Germline V gives CDR1 MNHNS, CDR2 SASEGT. V was pared by 4 bases and J by 1 base, with 16 bases between. CDR3 size: 16 residues. For the CDR3, the DNA is TGTGCCAGCAGTGGTCTAAACAGGGCTCAGAACACTGAAGCTTTCTTT. It is translated as CASSGLNRAQNTEAFF.

This clonotype was observed at least ten times. V is TRBV5-1 and J is TRBJ1-5; TRBD1 matches at 11 bases. V gave up 4 bases and J gave up 6 bases; unmatched junction bases: 6. This CDR3 contains 15 residues. Germline-derived CDR1 and CDR2 are SGHRS and YFSETQ. The CDR3 bases are TGCGCCAGCAGCCCGGGACAGGGGGGGGTTCAGCCCCAGCATTTT. Its translation: CASSPGQGGVQPQHF.

This clonotype was recorded at least ten times. CDR3 DNA: TGTGCCAGCAGGCCTACAGGAGGGGGGTCTATGAACACTGAAGCTTTCTTT. Amino acids: CASRPTGGGSMNTEAFF. The chain employs TRBV4-2 and TRBJ1-1; a weak D match, TRBD1 (6 bases). The CDR3 is 17 residues long. CDR1 LGHNA and CDR2 YNFKEQ come from the germline V gene. The germline V and J ends were trimmed by 6 bases and 0 bases, with 20 bases remaining between them.

The CDR3: CASGVSQTMNTEAFF. The CDR3 DNA reads TGTGCCAGCGGCGTGTCCCAAACTATGAACACTGAAGCTTTCTTT. V gene TRBV6-1 combines with J gene TRBJ1-1; D is unclear. Trimming left V 8 bases short and J 0 bases short, with 16 bases between. The CDR3 extends over 15 amino acids. CDR1 and CDR2 from the germline V gene are MNHNS and SASEGT.

This clonotype was recorded many times. The rearrangement joins TRBV6-2 or TRBV6-3 to TRBJ1-1; D call uncertain. CDR1 and CDR2 from the germline V gene are MNHEY and SVGEGT. With 2 bases removed from V and 0 bases from J, the gap between germline ends came to 7 bases. The CDR3 spans 14 residues. The CDR3 here is CASSYPRVNTEAFF. CDR3 DNA: TGTGCCAGCAGTTACCCAAGGGTGAACACTGAAGCTTTCTTT.

In its sample, this clonotype was seen many times. V is TRBV25-1 and J is TRBJ1-3; D uncertain. The CDR3 contains 22 residues. CDR1 is MGHDK and CDR2 is SYGVNS in the germline V gene. Deletions cut 1 base from V and 4 bases from J, with 32 bases between. The CDR3 DNA sequence: TGTGCCAGCAGTGAATTTCAGGTGGGAAGGTCGTCCGAGTCCAAATCCGGAAACACCATATATTTT. Amino acids: CASSEFQVGRSSESKSGNTIYF.

This clonotype has a count of ten or more. This chain uses TRBV20-1 with TRBJ2-7, with 11 bases fitting TRBD1. Unmatched junction bases numbered 4, after V lost 0 bases and J lost 6 bases. CDR1 is DFQATT and CDR2 is SNEGSKA in the germline V gene (reference sequence). This CDR3 contains 14 residues. The CDR3 spells CSARDRTGGREQYF. As DNA, the CDR3 is TGCAGTGCTAGAGACCGGACAGGGGGCCGCGAGCAGTACTTC.

This clonotype showed up many times. V usage is TRBV28 and J usage is TRBJ2-7; D not resolved. The germline gives CDR1 MDHEN, CDR2 SYDVKM. The V end lost 3 bases, the J end lost 3 bases, and 6 bases lay between the germline ends. The CDR3 has 12 amino acids. CDR3 sequence reads: CASSFGFYEQYF. CDR3 coding DNA: TGTGCCAGCAGTTTTGGTTTCTACGAGCAGTACTTC. The full variable domain, completed using reference TRBV28 and TRBJ2-7, is DVKVTQSSRYLVKRTGEKVFLECVQDMDHENMFWYRQDPGLGLRLIYFSYDVKMKEKGDIPEGYSVSREKKERFSLILESASTNQTSMYLCASSFGFYEQYFGPGTRLTVT.

This clonotype was detected ten times or more. The V call is TRBV2, the J call TRBJ2-2; D is perhaps TRBD1 (5 bases). Germline V gives CDR1 SNHLY, CDR2 FYNNEI. The CDR3 has 15 residues. V shed 4 bases and J shed 6 bases, with 15 bases lying between them. The CDR3 protein is CASSAQGRTSGELFF. CDR3 bases: TGTGCCAGCAGTGCTCAGGGAAGGACCTCCGGGGAGCTGTTTTTT.

This clonotype was seen at least ten times. The gene calls are TRBV19 and TRBJ2-7, with 7 bases aligning to TRBD1. Trimming removed 4 bases from V and 2 bases from J; junction bases left unmatched: 5. CDR1 is LNHDA and CDR2 is SQIVND in the germline V gene (reference sequence). This CDR3 region has 14 residues. CDR3 amino acids: CASSTQGWTYEQYF. As DNA, the CDR3 is TGTGCCAGTAGTACACAGGGGTGGACCTACGAGCAGTACTTC.